These T cell receptor beta chains were read from a single sample in a study of immune evolution from preneoplasia to lung adenocarcinoma. The data were produced by immunoSEQ multiplex PCR, yet TCRdb's version contains in-frame clones alone and is incomplete. The sample holds a few thousand clones, about 89% seen once. The specimen sequenced was FFPE minimally invasive lung adenocarcinoma tissue. The receptors stem from a donor of 70 years or more with lung adenocarcinoma. Each CDR3 is given with its conserved first and last residue. D genes are given only for firm matches. The size entry is marked missing in some rows and otherwise reads once, few, many or a size class.

cdr3_nt: TGCAGTGCTATCGGACAGTATGGCTACACCTTC
cdr3_aa: CSAIGQYGYTF
j_call: TRBJ1-2
v_call: TRBV20-1
d_call: .
clone_size: once

cdr3_nt: TGTGCCAGCAGCCTCAGGGGTCGGGAGCAGTTCTTC
cdr3_aa: CASSLRGREQFF
j_call: TRBJ2-1
v_call: TRBV6-5
d_call: .
clone_size: once

cdr3_nt: TGCGCCAGCAGCTTGGGCGGGACTAGCGGCTACGAGCAGTACTTC
cdr3_aa: CASSLGGTSGYEQYF
j_call: TRBJ2-7
v_call: TRBV5-1
d_call: TRBD2
clone_size: .

cdr3_nt: TGTGCCAGTAGTATTCAGGCCCGCTCCTACAATGAGCAGTTCTTC
cdr3_aa: CASSIQARSYNEQFF
j_call: TRBJ2-1
v_call: TRBV19
d_call: .
clone_size: .

cdr3_nt: TGTGCCAGCAGCCCGGGTTTAACGAGCACCGGGGAGCTGTTTTTT
cdr3_aa: CASSPGLTSTGELFF
j_call: TRBJ2-2
v_call: TRBV5-4
d_call: .
clone_size: .

cdr3_nt: TGTGCCAGTAGTATTCCCGGGACAGGGACCTACGAGCAGTACTTC
cdr3_aa: CASSIPGTGTYEQYF
j_call: TRBJ2-7
v_call: TRBV19
d_call: TRBD1
clone_size: .

cdr3_nt: TGTGCCAGCAGTAGACAGGATCTACACACCGGGGAGCTGTTTTTT
cdr3_aa: CASSRQDLHTGELFF
j_call: TRBJ2-2
v_call: TRBV28
d_call: .
clone_size: once

cdr3_nt: TGTGCCAGAAGCACTCCCCAAGGCAACTATGGCTACACCTTC
cdr3_aa: CARSTPQGNYGYTF
j_call: TRBJ1-2
v_call: TRBV5-3
d_call: .
clone_size: once

cdr3_nt: TGTGCCAGCTCACGGGGCGGCGGGGGCAATCAGCCCCAGCATTTT
cdr3_aa: CASSRGGGGNQPQHF
j_call: TRBJ1-5
v_call: TRBV18
d_call: .
clone_size: .

cdr3_nt: TGTGCCAGCAGGGGACTCAGCTCCTACAATGAGCAGTTCTTC
cdr3_aa: CASRGLSSYNEQFF
j_call: TRBJ2-1
v_call: TRBV2
d_call: .
clone_size: once

cdr3_nt: TGTGCCAGCAGTAAAGGGGCGAACACCGGGGAGCTGTTTTTT
cdr3_aa: CASSKGANTGELFF
j_call: TRBJ2-2
v_call: TRBV6-4
d_call: .
clone_size: once

cdr3_nt: TGTGCCAGCAGCTTAGTCCTCTACCAAGAGACCCAGTACTTC
cdr3_aa: CASSLVLYQETQYF
j_call: TRBJ2-5
v_call: TRBV7-2
d_call: .
clone_size: .

cdr3_nt: TGTGCCAGCAGCTTAGGGTTGGGTAGCGAGCAGTACTTC
cdr3_aa: CASSLGLGSEQYF
j_call: TRBJ2-7
v_call: TRBV7-9
d_call: .
clone_size: .

cdr3_nt: TGTGCCAGCAGTCCCCCGGGACAGGGAGGGGAGACCCAGTACTTC
cdr3_aa: CASSPPGQGGETQYF
j_call: TRBJ2-5
v_call: TRBV28
d_call: TRBD1
clone_size: .

cdr3_nt: TGTGCCAGCCTTAGCGGGAGGTCATACAATGAGCAGTTCTTC
cdr3_aa: CASLSGRSYNEQFF
j_call: TRBJ2-1
v_call: TRBV28
d_call: TRBD2
clone_size: .

cdr3_nt: TGCGCCAGCCGACCCTCTGGCCTCTATGGCTACACCTTC
cdr3_aa: CASRPSGLYGYTF
j_call: TRBJ1-2
v_call: TRBV5-1
d_call: .
clone_size: .

cdr3_nt: TGCGCCAGCAGTGATTCGGGCAACGAGCAGTACTTC
cdr3_aa: CASSDSGNEQYF
j_call: TRBJ2-7
v_call: TRBV10-1
d_call: .
clone_size: few

cdr3_nt: TGTGCCAGCAGCTTGGCCCCAGTTGGCAATCAGCCCCAGCATTTT
cdr3_aa: CASSLAPVGNQPQHF
j_call: TRBJ1-5
v_call: TRBV5-5
d_call: .
clone_size: .

cdr3_nt: TGTGCCAGCAGCTTTTACGGGTCCGAGCAGTACTTC
cdr3_aa: CASSFYGSEQYF
j_call: TRBJ2-7
v_call: TRBV9
d_call: .
clone_size: .

cdr3_nt: TGTGCCAGCAGTTTACCGTCCGGGAGGCCCCCCTACGAGCAGTACTTC
cdr3_aa: CASSLPSGRPPYEQYF
j_call: TRBJ2-7
v_call: TRBV28
d_call: TRBD2
clone_size: .

cdr3_nt: TGTGCCACGCAACGAATGGGGAACACTGAAGCTTTCTTT
cdr3_aa: CATQRMGNTEAFF
j_call: TRBJ1-1
v_call: TRBV6-5
d_call: .
clone_size: .

cdr3_nt: TGTGCCACTTCGACAGGGCGATACACTGAAGCTTTCTTT
cdr3_aa: CATSTGRYTEAFF
j_call: TRBJ1-1
v_call: TRBV6-1
d_call: TRBD1
clone_size: .

cdr3_nt: TGTGCCAGCAGCGTTCTAGCGGGAGTTGCCGAGACCCAGTACTTC
cdr3_aa: CASSVLAGVAETQYF
j_call: TRBJ2-5
v_call: TRBV9
d_call: TRBD2
clone_size: .

cdr3_nt: TGTGCCAGCTCACCCCCGGGACTAGCGGGGTACAATGAGCAGTTCTTC
cdr3_aa: CASSPPGLAGYNEQFF
j_call: TRBJ2-1
v_call: TRBV18
d_call: TRBD2
clone_size: .

cdr3_nt: TGTGCCAGCAGCCAAGAAGAGAACTCTGAAGCTTTCTTT
cdr3_aa: CASSQEENSEAFF
j_call: TRBJ1-1
v_call: TRBV14
d_call: .
clone_size: .

cdr3_nt: TGTGCCAGCAGTGGGTCGAATGAGCAGTTCTTC
cdr3_aa: CASSGSNEQFF
j_call: TRBJ2-1
v_call: TRBV7-9
d_call: .
clone_size: large

cdr3_nt: TGTGCTGTCGGCCCGACGGAGACCCAGTACTTC
cdr3_aa: CAVGPTETQYF
j_call: TRBJ2-5
v_call: TRBV7-7
d_call: .
clone_size: .

cdr3_nt: TGTGCCAGCAGTGAAGCCTCCGCGAGGGTGCGTGCTTTCTTT
cdr3_aa: CASSEASARVRAFF
j_call: TRBJ1-1
v_call: TRBV6-1
d_call: .
clone_size: .

cdr3_nt: TGTGCCATCAGGGGACTAGTTGGATACGAGCAGTACTTC
cdr3_aa: CAIRGLVGYEQYF
j_call: TRBJ2-7
v_call: TRBV10-3
d_call: TRBD2
clone_size: .

cdr3_nt: TGTGCCATTTTTCCGGAGTCTCTCGGCGAGCAGTACTTC
cdr3_aa: CAIFPESLGEQYF
j_call: TRBJ2-7
v_call: TRBV6-1
d_call: .
clone_size: .

cdr3_nt: TGTGCTAGCAGCCCCATTGGACCTGAGCAGTTCTTC
cdr3_aa: CASSPIGPEQFF
j_call: TRBJ2-1
v_call: TRBV7-7
d_call: .
clone_size: .

cdr3_nt: TGTGCCAGCGGGAGGGGAGGTCCTGGTTCCTACGAGCAGTACTTC
cdr3_aa: CASGRGGPGSYEQYF
j_call: TRBJ2-7
v_call: TRBV27
d_call: TRBD2
clone_size: .

cdr3_nt: TGTGCCAGTAGTATAGTCGGCTTCAGCACAGATACGCAGTATTTT
cdr3_aa: CASSIVGFSTDTQYF
j_call: TRBJ2-3
v_call: TRBV19
d_call: .
clone_size: .

cdr3_nt: TGTGCCAGCAGCGCTTTGAACCGGGGCAATCAGCCCCAGCATTTT
cdr3_aa: CASSALNRGNQPQHF
j_call: TRBJ1-5
v_call: TRBV2
d_call: .
clone_size: .

cdr3_nt: TGTGCCACCAGCAGACGCAGGGCCACTGAAGCTTTCTTT
cdr3_aa: CATSRRRATEAFF
j_call: TRBJ1-1
v_call: TRBV15
d_call: .
clone_size: .

cdr3_nt: TGTGCCAGCAGCTGGGGACTAGCGGGAAAGGAATACGAGCAGTACTTC
cdr3_aa: CASSWGLAGKEYEQYF
j_call: TRBJ2-7
v_call: TRBV5-8
d_call: TRBD2
clone_size: few

cdr3_nt: TGTGCCAGCAGTTACTCCCGGGACATCTCCTACGAGCAGTACTTC
cdr3_aa: CASSYSRDISYEQYF
j_call: TRBJ2-7
v_call: TRBV6-5
d_call: .
clone_size: .

cdr3_nt: TGCGCCAGCAGCTTTTCTAGCGGGAGGAGCGAGCAGTACTTC
cdr3_aa: CASSFSSGRSEQYF
j_call: TRBJ2-7
v_call: TRBV5-1
d_call: TRBD2
clone_size: .

cdr3_nt: TGTGCCAGCAGTTTACTCGGGACAGGGTTCGAGCAGTACTTC
cdr3_aa: CASSLLGTGFEQYF
j_call: TRBJ2-7
v_call: TRBV27
d_call: TRBD1
clone_size: once

cdr3_nt: TGTGCCAGCAGCCCCAGGACAGGGGTCTACAATGAGCAGTTCTTC
cdr3_aa: CASSPRTGVYNEQFF
j_call: TRBJ2-1
v_call: TRBV9
d_call: TRBD1
clone_size: .

cdr3_nt: TGTGCCAGCAGTTTAGGTTGGTGCGAGCAGTACTTC
cdr3_aa: CASSLGWCEQYF
j_call: TRBJ2-7
v_call: TRBV27
d_call: .
clone_size: few

cdr3_nt: TGTGCCAGCAGTCTGACAAGCAATGAGCAGTTCTTC
cdr3_aa: CASSLTSNEQFF
j_call: TRBJ2-1
v_call: TRBV2
d_call: .
clone_size: .

cdr3_nt: TGTGCCAGCAGTTTGTTAGCGGGAGGGCGAAACGAGCAGTACTTC
cdr3_aa: CASSLLAGGRNEQYF
j_call: TRBJ2-7
v_call: TRBV28
d_call: TRBD2
clone_size: .

cdr3_nt: TGTGCCAGCAGGCGGGACCCGGGACATTTCTACGAGCAGTACTTC
cdr3_aa: CASRRDPGHFYEQYF
j_call: TRBJ2-7
v_call: TRBV7-9
d_call: .
clone_size: .

cdr3_nt: TGCGCCAGCAGCTCGACCGGTGGAGAGCTGTTTTTT
cdr3_aa: CASSSTGGELFF
j_call: TRBJ2-2
v_call: TRBV5-1
d_call: .
clone_size: .

cdr3_nt: TGTGCCTGGAGTGTAAACTTACAAGAGACCCAGTACTTC
cdr3_aa: CAWSVNLQETQYF
j_call: TRBJ2-5
v_call: TRBV30
d_call: .
clone_size: .

cdr3_nt: TGTGCCTGGAGGGACGGAGGTACGCAGTATTTT
cdr3_aa: CAWRDGGTQYF
j_call: TRBJ2-3
v_call: TRBV30
d_call: .
clone_size: .

cdr3_nt: TGTGCCTGGGAGGAGTTGAGGAACACCATATATTTT
cdr3_aa: CAWEELRNTIYF
j_call: TRBJ1-3
v_call: TRBV30
d_call: .
clone_size: .

cdr3_nt: TGTGCCAGCAGCTTGTCAGGAGCGACTAACTATGGCTACACCTTC
cdr3_aa: CASSLSGATNYGYTF
j_call: TRBJ1-2
v_call: TRBV7-6
d_call: .
clone_size: .

cdr3_nt: TGCGCCAGCAGCCGACGACAGGGGGCCTACGAGCAGTACTTC
cdr3_aa: CASSRRQGAYEQYF
j_call: TRBJ2-7
v_call: TRBV4-3
d_call: TRBD1
clone_size: .

cdr3_nt: TGTGCCAGTAGAGAGGTAGGGACAATGCAGCAGTACTTC
cdr3_aa: CASREVGTMQQYF
j_call: TRBJ2-7
v_call: TRBV19
d_call: .
clone_size: few

cdr3_nt: TGTGCCAGCAGCCAGGGGGACGGAGGAGGCAATGAGCAGTTCTTC
cdr3_aa: CASSQGDGGGNEQFF
j_call: TRBJ2-1
v_call: TRBV6-4
d_call: TRBD1
clone_size: .

cdr3_nt: TGTGCCAGCAGCGGCAGGGCGACTGAGACGTTCGGCTACACCTTC
cdr3_aa: CASSGRATETFGYTF
j_call: TRBJ1-2
v_call: TRBV9
d_call: .
clone_size: .

cdr3_nt: TGTGCCAGCAGTGATGTTAGGGCCCCAGATACGCAGTATTTT
cdr3_aa: CASSDVRAPDTQYF
j_call: TRBJ2-3
v_call: TRBV25-1
d_call: .
clone_size: .

cdr3_nt: TGTGCCAGCAGCTTCCGGGACGACTATTACAATGAGCAGTTCTTC
cdr3_aa: CASSFRDDYYNEQFF
j_call: TRBJ2-1
v_call: TRBV7-9
d_call: .
clone_size: once